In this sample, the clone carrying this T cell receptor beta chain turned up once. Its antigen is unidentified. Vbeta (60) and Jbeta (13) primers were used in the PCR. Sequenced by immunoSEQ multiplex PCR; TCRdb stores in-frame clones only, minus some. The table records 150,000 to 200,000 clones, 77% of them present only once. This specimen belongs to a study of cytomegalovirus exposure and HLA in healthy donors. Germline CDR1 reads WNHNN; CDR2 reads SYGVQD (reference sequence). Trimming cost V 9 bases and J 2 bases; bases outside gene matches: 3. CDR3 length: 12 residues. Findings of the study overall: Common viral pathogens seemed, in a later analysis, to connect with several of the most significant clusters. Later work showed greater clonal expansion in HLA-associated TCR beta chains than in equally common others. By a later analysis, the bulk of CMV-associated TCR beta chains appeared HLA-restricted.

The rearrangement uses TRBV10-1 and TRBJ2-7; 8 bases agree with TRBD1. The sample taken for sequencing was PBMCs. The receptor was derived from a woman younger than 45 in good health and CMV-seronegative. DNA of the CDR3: TGCGCCAGGGGACAGGATACCTACGAGCAGTACTTC. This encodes CARGQDTYEQYF.